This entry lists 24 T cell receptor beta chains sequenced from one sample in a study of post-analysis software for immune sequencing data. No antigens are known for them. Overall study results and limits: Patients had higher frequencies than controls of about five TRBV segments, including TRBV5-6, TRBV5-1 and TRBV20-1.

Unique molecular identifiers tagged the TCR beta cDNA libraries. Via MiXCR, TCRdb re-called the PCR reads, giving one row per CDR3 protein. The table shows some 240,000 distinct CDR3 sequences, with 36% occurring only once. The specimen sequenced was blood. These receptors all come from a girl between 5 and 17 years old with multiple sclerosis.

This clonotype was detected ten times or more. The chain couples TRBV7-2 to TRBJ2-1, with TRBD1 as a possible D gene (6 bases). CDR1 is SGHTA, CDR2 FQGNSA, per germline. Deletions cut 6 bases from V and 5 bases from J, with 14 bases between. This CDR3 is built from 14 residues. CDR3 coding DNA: TGTGCCAGCAGTTCAGGGGCGACCGACAATGAGCAGTTCTTC. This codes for CASSSGATDNEQFF.

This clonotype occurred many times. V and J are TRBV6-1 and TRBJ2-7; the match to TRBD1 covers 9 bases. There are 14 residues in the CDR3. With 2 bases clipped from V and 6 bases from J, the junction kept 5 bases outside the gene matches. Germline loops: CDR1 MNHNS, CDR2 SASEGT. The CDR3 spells CASSETDRGSEQYF. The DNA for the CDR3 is TGTGCCAGCAGTGAAACGGACAGGGGTTCCGAGCAGTACTTC.

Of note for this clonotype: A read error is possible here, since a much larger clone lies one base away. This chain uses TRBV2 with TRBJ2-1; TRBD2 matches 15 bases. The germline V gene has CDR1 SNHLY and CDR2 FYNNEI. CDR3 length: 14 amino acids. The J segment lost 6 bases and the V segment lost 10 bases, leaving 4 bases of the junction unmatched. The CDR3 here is CATRGLAGGNEQFF. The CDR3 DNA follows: TGTGCCACCCGGGGACTAGCGGGGGGCAATGAGCAGTTCTTC.

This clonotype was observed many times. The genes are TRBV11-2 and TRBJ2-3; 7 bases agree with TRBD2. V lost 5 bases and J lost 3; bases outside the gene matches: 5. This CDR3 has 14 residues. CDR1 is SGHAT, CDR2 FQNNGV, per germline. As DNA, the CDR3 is TGTGCCAGCAGCGCCGGACTAGTAACAGATACGCAGTATTTT. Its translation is CASSAGLVTDTQYF.

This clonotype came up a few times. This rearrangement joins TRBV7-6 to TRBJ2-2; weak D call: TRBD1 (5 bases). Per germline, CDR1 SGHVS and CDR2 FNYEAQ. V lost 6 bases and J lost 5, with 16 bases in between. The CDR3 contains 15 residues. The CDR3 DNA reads TGTGCCAGCAGATCCCGGCAGGGTAATACCGGGGAGCTGTTTTTT. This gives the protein CASRSRQGNTGELFF.

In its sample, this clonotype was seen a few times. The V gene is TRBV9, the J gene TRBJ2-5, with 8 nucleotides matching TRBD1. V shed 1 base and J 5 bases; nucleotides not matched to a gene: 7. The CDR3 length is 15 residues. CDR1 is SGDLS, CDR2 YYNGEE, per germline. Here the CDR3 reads CASSVQGAQGETQYF. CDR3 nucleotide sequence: TGTGCCAGCAGCGTACAGGGGGCGCAAGGGGAGACCCAGTACTTC. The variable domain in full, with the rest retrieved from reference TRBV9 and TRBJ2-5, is DSGVTQTPKHLITATGQRVTLRCSPRSGDLSVYWYQQSLDQGLQFLIQYYNGEERAKGNILERFSAQQFPDLHSELNLSSLELGDSALYFCASSVQGAQGETQYFGPGTRLLVL.

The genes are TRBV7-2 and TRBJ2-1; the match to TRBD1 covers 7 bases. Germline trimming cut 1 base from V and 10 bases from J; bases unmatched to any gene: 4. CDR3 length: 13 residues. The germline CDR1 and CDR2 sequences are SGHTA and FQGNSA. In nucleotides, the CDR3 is TGTGCCAGCAGCTTAGACAGGGGAGCCGAGCAGTTCTTC. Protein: CASSLDRGAEQFF. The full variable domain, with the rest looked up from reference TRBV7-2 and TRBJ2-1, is GAGVSQSPSNKVTEKGKDVELRCDPISGHTALYWYRQSLGQGLEFLIYFQGNSAPDKSGLPSDRFSAERTGGSVSTLTIQRTQQEDSAVYLCASSLDRGAEQFFGPGTRLTVL.

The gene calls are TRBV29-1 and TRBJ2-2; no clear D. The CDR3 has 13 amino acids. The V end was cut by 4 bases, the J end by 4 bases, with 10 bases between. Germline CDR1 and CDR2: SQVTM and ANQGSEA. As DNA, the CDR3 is TGCAGCGTTGGAACCATAAGCACCGGGGAGCTGTTTTTT. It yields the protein CSVGTISTGELFF.

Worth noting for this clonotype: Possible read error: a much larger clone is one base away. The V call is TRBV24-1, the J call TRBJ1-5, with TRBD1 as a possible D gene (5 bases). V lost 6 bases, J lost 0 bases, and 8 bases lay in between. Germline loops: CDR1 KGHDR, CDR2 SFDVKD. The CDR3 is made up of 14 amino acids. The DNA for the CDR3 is TGTGCCACCAGTAGGGGACCTAGCAATCAGCCCCAGCATTTT. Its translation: CATSRGPSNQPQHF.

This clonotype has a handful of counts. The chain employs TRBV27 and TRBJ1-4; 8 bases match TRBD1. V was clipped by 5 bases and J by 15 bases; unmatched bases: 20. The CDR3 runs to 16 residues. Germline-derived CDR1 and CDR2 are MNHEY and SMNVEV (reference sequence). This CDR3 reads CASSPLDRGPATRVFF. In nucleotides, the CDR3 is TGTGCCAGCAGTCCACTAGACAGGGGACCAGCTACTCGGGTGTTTTTT.

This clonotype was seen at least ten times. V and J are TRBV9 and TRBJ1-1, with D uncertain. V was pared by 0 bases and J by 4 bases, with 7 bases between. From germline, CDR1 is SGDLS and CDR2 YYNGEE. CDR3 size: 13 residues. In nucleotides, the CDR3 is TGTGCCAGCAGCGTAGCTACGGGCACTGAAGCTTTCTTT. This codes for CASSVATGTEAFF.

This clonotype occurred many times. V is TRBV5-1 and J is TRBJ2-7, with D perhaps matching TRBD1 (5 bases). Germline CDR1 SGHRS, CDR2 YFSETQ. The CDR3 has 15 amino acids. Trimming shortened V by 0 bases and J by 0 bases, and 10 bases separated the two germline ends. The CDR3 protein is CASSLGSGSSYEQYF. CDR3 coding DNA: TGCGCCAGCAGCTTGGGATCAGGGTCCTCCTACGAGCAGTACTTC.

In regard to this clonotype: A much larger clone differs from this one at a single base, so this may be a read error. CDR3 coding DNA: TGTGCCAGCGGGGTAGGAGCGGGAGGTCACGATGAGCAGTTCTTC. As protein: CASGVGAGGHDEQFF. The chain is built from TRBV3-1 and TRBJ2-1, with 9 bases aligning to TRBD2. J gave up 8 bases and V 8 bases, and 13 bases lay outside the gene matches. Germline CDR1 reads LGHDT; CDR2 reads YNNKEL (reference sequence). The CDR3 covers 15 residues.

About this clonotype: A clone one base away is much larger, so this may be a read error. The CDR3 DNA follows: TGCGCCAGCAGTCCGACAGGGGCGGAAGAGGCCCAGTACTTC. Protein sequence: CASSPTGAEEAQYF. The chain is built from TRBV5-1 and TRBJ2-5, with 8 bases that match TRBD1. This CDR3 comprises 14 residues. CDR1 and CDR2 (germline): SGHRS, YFSETQ.

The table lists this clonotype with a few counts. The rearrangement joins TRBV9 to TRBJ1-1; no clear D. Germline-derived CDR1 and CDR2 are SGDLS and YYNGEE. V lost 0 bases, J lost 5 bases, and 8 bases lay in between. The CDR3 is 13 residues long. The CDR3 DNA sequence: TGTGCCAGCAGCGTAGTAACGGGAACTGAAGCTTTCTTT. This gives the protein CASSVVTGTEAFF. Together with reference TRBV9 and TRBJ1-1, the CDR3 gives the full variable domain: DSGVTQTPKHLITATGQRVTLRCSPRSGDLSVYWYQQSLDQGLQFLIQYYNGEERAKGNILERFSAQQFPDLHSELNLSSLELGDSALYFCASSVVTGTEAFFGQGTRLTVV.

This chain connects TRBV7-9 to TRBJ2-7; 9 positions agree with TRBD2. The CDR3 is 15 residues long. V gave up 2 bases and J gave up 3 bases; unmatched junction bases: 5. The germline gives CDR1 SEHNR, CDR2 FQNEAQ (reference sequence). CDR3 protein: CASSLWVTSGYEQYF. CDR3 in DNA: TGTGCCAGCAGCTTATGGGTGACTAGCGGCTACGAGCAGTACTTC.

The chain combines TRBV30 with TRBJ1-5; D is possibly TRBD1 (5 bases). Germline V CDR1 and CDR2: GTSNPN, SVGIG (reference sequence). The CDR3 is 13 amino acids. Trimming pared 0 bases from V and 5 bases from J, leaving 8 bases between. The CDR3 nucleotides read TGTGCCTGGAGTGTCGGGGGTGATCAGCCCCAGCATTTT. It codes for CAWSVGGDQPQHF. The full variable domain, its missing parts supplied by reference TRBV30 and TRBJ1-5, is SQTIHQWPATLVQPVGSPLSLECTVEGTSNPNLYWYRQAAGRGLQLLFYSVGIGQISSEVPQNLSASRPQDRQFILSSKKLLLSDSGFYLCAWSVGGDQPQHFGDGTRLSIL.

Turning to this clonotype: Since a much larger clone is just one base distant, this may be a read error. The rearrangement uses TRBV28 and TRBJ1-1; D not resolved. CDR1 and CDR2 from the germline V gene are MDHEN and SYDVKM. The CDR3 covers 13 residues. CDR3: CACSLQRGTEAFF. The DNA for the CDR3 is TGTGCCTGCAGTTTACAGCGAGGCACTGAAGCTTTCTTT.

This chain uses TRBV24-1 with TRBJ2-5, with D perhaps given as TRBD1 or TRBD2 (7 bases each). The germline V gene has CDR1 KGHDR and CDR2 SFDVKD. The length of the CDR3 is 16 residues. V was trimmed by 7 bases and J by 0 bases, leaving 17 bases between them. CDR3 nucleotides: TGTGCCACCAGCTCAGCGGGACAGACTTACCAAGAGACCCAGTACTTC. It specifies CATSSAGQTYQETQYF.

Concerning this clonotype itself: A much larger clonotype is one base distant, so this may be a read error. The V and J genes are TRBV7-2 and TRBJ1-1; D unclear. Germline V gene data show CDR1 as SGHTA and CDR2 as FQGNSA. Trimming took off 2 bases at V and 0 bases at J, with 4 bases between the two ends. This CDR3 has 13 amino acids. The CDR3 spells CTSSLTLNTEAFF. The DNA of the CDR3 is TGTACCAGCAGCTTAACTTTGAACACTGAAGCTTTCTTT.

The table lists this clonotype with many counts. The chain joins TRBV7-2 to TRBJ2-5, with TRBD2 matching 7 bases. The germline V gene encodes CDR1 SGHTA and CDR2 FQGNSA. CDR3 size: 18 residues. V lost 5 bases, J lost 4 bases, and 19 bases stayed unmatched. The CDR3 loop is CASSQLGRTSRGGETQYF. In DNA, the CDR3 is TGTGCCAGCAGCCAATTGGGGCGGACTAGTCGAGGTGGAGAGACCCAGTACTTC.

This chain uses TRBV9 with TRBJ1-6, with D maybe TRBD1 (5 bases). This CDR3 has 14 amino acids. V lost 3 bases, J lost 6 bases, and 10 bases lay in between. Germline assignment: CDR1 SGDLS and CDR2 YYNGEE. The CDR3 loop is CASSARGGNSPLHF. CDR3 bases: TGTGCCAGCAGCGCGAGGGGCGGTAATTCACCCCTCCACTTT.

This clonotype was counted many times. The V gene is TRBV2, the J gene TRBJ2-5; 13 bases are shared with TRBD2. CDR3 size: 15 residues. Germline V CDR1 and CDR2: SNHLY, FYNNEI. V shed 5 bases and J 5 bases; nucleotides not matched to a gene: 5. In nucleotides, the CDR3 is TGTGCCAGCAGTTTACTAGCGGGGGGGCCGGAGACCCAGTACTTC. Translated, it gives CASSLLAGGPETQYF.

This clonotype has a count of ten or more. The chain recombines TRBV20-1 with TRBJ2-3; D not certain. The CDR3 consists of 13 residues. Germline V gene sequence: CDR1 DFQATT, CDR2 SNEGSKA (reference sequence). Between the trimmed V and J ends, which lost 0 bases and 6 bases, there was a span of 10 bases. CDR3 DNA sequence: TGCAGTGCTAGAGATCCGTTGCAGGATACGCAGTATTTT. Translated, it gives CSARDPLQDTQYF.